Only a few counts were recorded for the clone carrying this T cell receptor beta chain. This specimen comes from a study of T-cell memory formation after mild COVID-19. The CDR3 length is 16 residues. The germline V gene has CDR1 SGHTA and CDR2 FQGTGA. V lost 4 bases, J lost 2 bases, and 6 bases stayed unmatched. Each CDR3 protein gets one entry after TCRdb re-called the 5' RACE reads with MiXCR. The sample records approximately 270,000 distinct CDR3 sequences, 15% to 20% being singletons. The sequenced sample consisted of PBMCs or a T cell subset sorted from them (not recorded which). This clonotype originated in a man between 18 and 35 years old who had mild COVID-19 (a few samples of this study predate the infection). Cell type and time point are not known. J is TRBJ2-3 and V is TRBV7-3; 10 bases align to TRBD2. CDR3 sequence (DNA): TGTGCCAGCAGCTATCTAGCGGGGGTAAACACAGATACGCAGTATTTT. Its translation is CASSYLAGVNTDTQYF. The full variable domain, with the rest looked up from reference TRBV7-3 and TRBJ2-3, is GAGVSQTPSNKVTEKGKYVELRCDPISGHTALYWYRQSLGQGPEFLIYFQGTGAADDSGLPNDRFFAVRPEGSVSTLKIQRTERGDSAVYLCASSYLAGVNTDTQYFGPGTRLTVL.